This T cell receptor beta chain was observed in a study of sequential checkpoint blockade in melanoma. This clone was found a few times. Described treatment: randomized to nivolumab then ipilimumab (arm A) or the reverse (arm B). Live CD3+CD8+ CD19− CD56− cells were sorted from PBMCs. The table came from immunoSEQ multiplex PCR; TCRdb's copy has only in-frame clones and leaves some out. Found here are 20,000 or so clones, approximately 70% of them singletons; the top ten hold about 20%. Sample: CD8+ T cells sorted from blood (inferred from file names), taken from a patient given nivolumab and ipilimumab in sequence. This TCR was recovered from a human donor with melanoma.

In nucleotides, the CDR3 is TGTGCCAGTAGGACGGGGAACACTGAAGCTTTCTTT. Translating gives CASRTGNTEAFF. This chain connects TRBV19 to TRBJ1-1; no definite D call. Trimming shortened V by 6 bases and J by 1 base, and 6 bases separated the two germline ends. The CDR3 has 12 residues. Germline values: CDR1 LNHDA, CDR2 SQIVND (reference sequence).